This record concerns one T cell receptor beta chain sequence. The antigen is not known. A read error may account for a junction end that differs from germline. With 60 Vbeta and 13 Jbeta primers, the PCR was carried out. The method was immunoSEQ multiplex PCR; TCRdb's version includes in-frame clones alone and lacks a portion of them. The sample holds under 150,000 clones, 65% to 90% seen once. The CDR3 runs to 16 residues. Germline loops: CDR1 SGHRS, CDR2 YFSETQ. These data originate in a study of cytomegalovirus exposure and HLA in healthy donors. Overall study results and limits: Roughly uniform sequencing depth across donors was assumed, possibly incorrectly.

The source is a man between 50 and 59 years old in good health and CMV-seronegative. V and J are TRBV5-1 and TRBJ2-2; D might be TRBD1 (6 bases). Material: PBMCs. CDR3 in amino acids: CASSLIATGNPGELFF. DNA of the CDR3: TGCGCCAGCAGCTTGATCGCAACAGGGAACCCCGGGGAGCTGTTTTTT.